The 16 T cell receptor beta chains below all came from one sample that was sequenced in a study of cytomegalovirus exposure and HLA in healthy donors (dated by TCRdb to about 2017). The method was the immunoSEQ multiplex PCR assay. A mixture of 60 forward primers for TCR Vbeta segments and 13 reverse primers for TCR Jbeta segments was used in the multiplex PCR. TCRdb holds this immuneACCESS table with in-frame rearrangements only. Some clones are missing; in checked studies, unresolved V genes explain under half, and the rest has no known cause. This sample gives 100,000 or so clones in total; about three quarters of them show up just once. The biggest ten clones account for 2% to 3% of the sample. The sequenced sample was PBMCs. These TCRs come from a female donor in good health and CMV-seronegative.

The CDR3 DNA sequence: TGTGCCAGCAGTTATGGACAGGGGAGTCACTACGAGCAGTACTTC. Protein sequence: CASSYGQGSHYEQYF. V and J are TRBV5-4 and TRBJ2-7, with 9 bases fitting TRBD1. The CDR3 covers 15 residues. Trimming at V came to 5 bases and at J to 3 bases, leaving 9 bases not matched to a gene. Germline loops: CDR1 SGHNT, CDR2 YYREEE (reference sequence).

The chain employs TRBV7-2 and TRBJ2-3; tentatively, D is TRBD1 (5 bases). CDR1 is SGHTA, CDR2 FQGNSA, per germline. CDR3 length equals 15 residues. V was trimmed by 1 base and J by 0 bases, leaving 8 bases between them. CDR3 DNA: TGTGCCAGCAGCTTAGAAAGGGGTAGCACAGATACGCAGTATTTT. Translated, it gives CASSLERGSTDTQYF.

The chain joins TRBV6-6 to TRBJ2-7; no firm D call. Trimming cost V 5 bases and J 3 bases, with 8 bases left between them. Per the germline V gene, CDR1 is MNHNY and CDR2 is SVGAGI (reference sequence). This CDR3 is built from 12 residues. The CDR3 DNA reads as TGTGCCAGCAGTGCAGCGATCTACGAGCAGTACTTC. Its protein is CASSAAIYEQYF.

The chain carries TRBV5-4 and TRBJ2-1; D is perhaps TRBD1 (6 bases). V lost 2 bases and J 4 bases, leaving 7 bases between the germline ends. Per germline, CDR1 SGHNT and CDR2 YYREEE (reference sequence). This CDR3 comprises 13 residues. The CDR3 sequence is CASSFGQYNEQFF. In DNA form, the CDR3 reads TGTGCCAGCAGCTTCGGACAGTACAATGAGCAGTTCTTC.

J is TRBJ2-1 and V is TRBV19, with TRBD2 matching over 11 bases. The CDR3 runs 15 residues. V lost 5 bases, J lost 7 bases, and 7 bases stayed unmatched. Looked up from germline, CDR1 is LNHDA and CDR2 is SQIVND (reference sequence). CDR3 coding DNA: TGTGCCAGTAGTCTTAGCGGGGGGGCCTCGAATGAGCAGTTCTTC. It translates to CASSLSGGASNEQFF.

The chain joins TRBV9 to TRBJ2-3; 7 nucleotides align to TRBD1. This CDR3 has 15 amino acids. Germline V gene data show CDR1 as SGDLS and CDR2 as YYNGEE. V dropped 0 bases and J dropped 3; count of bases not matched to a gene: 4. The CDR3 bases are TGTGCCAGCAGCGTAGAAGGGGGCTGGACAGATACGCAGTATTTT. Protein sequence: CASSVEGGWTDTQYF.

The V call is TRBV6-5, the J call TRBJ1-1, with D uncertain. Between the trimmed V and J ends, which lost 6 bases and 8 bases, there was a span of 10 bases. The CDR3 runs 11 residues. Germline V gene lookup returns CDR1 MNHEY and CDR2 SVGAGI. CDR3 bases: TGTGCCAGCAGATCATTTCGGGAAGCTTTCTTT. It specifies CASRSFREAFF.

Notes on this clone: Other DNA sequences from this sample encode an identical CDR3 as well. The V and J genes are TRBV7-9 and TRBJ2-7; D gene uncertain. The CDR3 covers 12 residues. V lost 3 bases and J 3 bases, leaving 6 bases between the germline ends. CDR1 and CDR2 (germline): SEHNR, FQNEAQ (reference sequence). The CDR3 nucleotides read TGTGCCAGCAGCTTCGTTAGCTACGAGCAGTACTTC. It yields the protein CASSFVSYEQYF.

This clone was detected once. The V and J genes are TRBV27 and TRBJ2-3; tentative D call: TRBD2 (6 bases). V was shortened by 4 bases and J by 3 bases, with 20 bases between the two germline ends. The CDR3 consists of 17 residues. CDR1 and CDR2 (germline): MNHEY, SMNVEV (reference sequence). The CDR3 reads CASSSPGTWAQTDTQYF. CDR3 DNA: TGTGCCAGCAGTTCTCCTGGGACTTGGGCTCAGACAGATACGCAGTATTTT.

The chain is built from TRBV11-1 and TRBJ1-4, with a possible D match to TRBD1 (6 bases). V was shortened by 5 bases and J by 3 bases, with 10 bases between the two germline ends. The CDR3 runs to 14 residues. CDR1 is SGHAT, CDR2 FQDESV, per germline (reference sequence). The DNA of the CDR3 is TGTGCCAGCAGCCAGGGGCCAGCTAATGAAAAACTGTTTTTT. Amino acids: CASSQGPANEKLFF.

This clone has only one observation. V is TRBV9 and J is TRBJ2-7, with 10 bases lining up with TRBD2. V lost 0 bases to trimming and J lost 6 bases; unmatched junction nucleotides: 6. Germline assignment: CDR1 SGDLS and CDR2 YYNGEE. CDR3 size: 15 residues. CDR3 nucleotides: TGTGCCAGCAGCGTAGGGGGACTAGCGCTGGGCGAGCAGTACTTC. Translation gives CASSVGGLALGEQYF.

A remark on this clone: Other nucleotide sequences from this sample produce the same CDR3. The V and J genes are TRBV19 and TRBJ1-2, with 9 bases matching TRBD1. V shed 6 bases and J 0 bases; nucleotides not matched to a gene: 2. Germline V lookup: CDR1 LNHDA, CDR2 SQIVND (reference sequence). The length of the CDR3 is 14 residues. The CDR3 bases are TGTGCCAGTAGAAGGACAGGGGCTAACTATGGCTACACCTTC. Its translation: CASRRTGANYGYTF.

This chain connects TRBV19 to TRBJ2-3; D is uncertain. The CDR3 has 13 residues. Trimming removed 5 bases from V and 5 bases from J, with 11 bases in between. Germline lookup yields CDR1 LNHDA and CDR2 SQIVND (reference sequence). The CDR3 here is CASSLTHQDTQYF. Written as DNA, the CDR3 is TGTGCCAGTAGTCTCACACATCAAGATACGCAGTATTTT.

This chain links TRBV10-3 with TRBJ2-1; D might be TRBD2 (5 bases). The CDR3 loop spans 18 amino acids. Germline loops: CDR1 ENHRY, CDR2 SYGVKD. V lost 4 bases and J 9 bases, leaving 28 bases between the germline ends. The chain's CDR3 is CAISGGSIAGSPDGEQFF. As DNA, the CDR3 is TGTGCCATCAGTGGAGGTAGTATTGCGGGCTCGCCGGATGGTGAGCAGTTCTTC.

This rearrangement joins TRBV7-3 to TRBJ2-5; 8 bases map to TRBD1. Germline loops: CDR1 SGHTA, CDR2 FQGTGA. There are 14 residues in the CDR3. The V and J ends lost 8 bases and 5 bases, in that order; junction bases with no gene match: 10. CDR3 sequence: CASPQRTGRETQYF. For the CDR3, the DNA is TGTGCCAGCCCCCAACGGACAGGGAGGGAGACCCAGTACTTC.

The chain's CDR3 is CASSQPGTGLHNSPLHF. In DNA form, the CDR3 reads TGTGCCAGCAGCCAGCCTGGGACAGGCCTTCATAATTCACCCCTCCACTTT. This chain uses TRBV14 with TRBJ1-6, with TRBD1 matching over 8 bases. Germline lookup yields CDR1 SGHDN and CDR2 FVKESK. J lost 5 bases, V lost 3 bases, and 9 bases had no gene match. The CDR3 sequence is 17 residues long. The full variable domain, its missing parts supplied by reference TRBV14 and TRBJ1-6, is EAGVTQFPSHSVIEKGQTVTLRCDPISGHDNLYWYRRVMGKEIKFLLHFVKESKQDESGMPNNRFLAERTGGTYSTLKVQPAELEDSGVYFCASSQPGTGLHNSPLHFGNGTRLTVT.